Following are 26 T cell receptor beta chains from one sample sequenced in a study of T cell clonotyping in hematopoietic cell transplantation. The method was immunoSEQ multiplex PCR; TCRdb's version includes in-frame clones alone and lacks a portion of them. The repertoire holds around 17,000 clones, with less than 80% as singletons. The sample consisted of peripheral blood mononuclear cells. These receptors originate from a woman aged 60-75 years in good health. Some clones in this sample may be carry-over from other donors' samples.

This clone was observed a few times. The chain joins TRBV7-2 to TRBJ1-1, with D perhaps matching TRBD1 (5 bases). V dropped 5 bases and J dropped 1 base, with 20 bases sitting between them. The CDR3 has 17 amino acids. In germline, CDR1 is SGHTA, CDR2 FQGNSA. The CDR3 sequence is CASSPLPRGASNTEAFF. The CDR3 DNA is TGTGCCAGCAGCCCCCTACCACGGGGCGCGTCGAACACTGAAGCTTTCTTT.

V and J are TRBV5-1 and TRBJ2-3; 9 nucleotides agree with TRBD2. The CDR3 has 15 residues. V gave up 2 bases and J gave up 4 bases; unmatched junction bases: 5. Germline assignment: CDR1 SGHRS and CDR2 YFSETQ. The CDR3 region is CASSFGLAGADTQYF. CDR3 bases: TGCGCCAGCAGCTTCGGTTTAGCGGGGGCAGATACGCAGTATTTT.

This rearrangement joins TRBV19 to TRBJ2-1; 7 positions match TRBD1. CDR3 length: 13 amino acids. Germline assignment: CDR1 LNHDA and CDR2 SQIVND (reference sequence). Germline trimming cut 3 bases from V and 10 bases from J; bases unmatched to any gene: 6. Here the CDR3 reads CASSMRSTGEQFF. The DNA for the CDR3 is TGTGCCAGTAGTATGAGGTCGACAGGGGAGCAGTTCTTC.

The chain's CDR3 is CASSSGGGKSSNQPQHF. The CDR3, as DNA: TGTGCCAGCAGTTCAGGGGGGGGAAAATCTAGCAATCAGCCCCAGCATTTT. The chain recombines TRBV7-3 with TRBJ1-5; 7 bases are a match to TRBD1. This CDR3 region has 17 residues. V lost 6 bases and J lost 0; bases outside the gene matches: 11. Germline V gene data show CDR1 as SGHTA and CDR2 as FQGTGA. Drawing the rest from reference TRBV7-3 and TRBJ1-5, the complete variable domain is GAGVSQTPSNKVTEKGKYVELRCDPISGHTALYWYRQSLGQGPEFLIYFQGTGAADDSGLPNDRFFAVRPEGSVSTLKIQRTERGDSAVYLCASSSGGGKSSNQPQHFGDGTRLSIL.

This clone was recorded only once. The genes are TRBV5-1 and TRBJ2-7, with D possibly being TRBD2 (5 bases). This CDR3 contains 14 residues. V lost 0 bases and J 0 bases, leaving 7 bases between the germline ends. Germline assignment: CDR1 SGHRS and CDR2 YFSETQ. The CDR3 sequence: CASSLAGDSYEQYF. CDR3 in DNA: TGCGCCAGCAGCTTGGCCGGGGACTCCTACGAGCAGTACTTC.

The rearrangement links TRBV7-9 to TRBJ2-5; 7 bases are shared with TRBD2. The CDR3 has 14 amino acids. Germline CDR1 SEHNR, CDR2 FQNEAQ (reference sequence). Losses at the gene ends were 4 bases for V and 5 bases for J; bases not matched to a gene: 7. The CDR3 sequence is CASSSGLGSETQYF. The CDR3 nucleotides are TGTGCCAGCAGCTCCGGACTAGGAAGCGAGACCCAGTACTTC.

CDR3 DNA sequence: TGCGCCAGCAGCCAGTCTTTGGGAGGAGGGTCACCCCTCCACTTT. This encodes CASSQSLGGGSPLHF. The J gene is TRBJ1-6, the V gene TRBV4-3, with unresolved D. Germline assignment: CDR1 LGHNA and CDR2 YSLEER. CDR3 length: 15 amino acids. The V end was cut by 3 bases, the J end by 10 bases, with 16 bases between.

The chain links TRBV28 to TRBJ2-3; D gene uncertain. V was trimmed by 5 bases and J by 2 bases, leaving 17 bases between them. CDR1 is MDHEN and CDR2 is SYDVKM in the germline V gene. The CDR3 spans 16 residues. CDR3 coding DNA: TGTGCCAGCAGTGGTGGTAACTTCTACTCCACAGATACGCAGTATTTT. This codes for CASSGGNFYSTDTQYF.

V and J are TRBV20-1 and TRBJ2-1, with D uncertain. The germline CDR1 and CDR2 sequences are DFQATT and SNEGSKA (reference sequence). This CDR3 is 9 amino acids long. The CDR3 nucleotides read TGCAGGACCTCTCCCGAGCAGTTCTTC. Its protein is CRTSPEQFF.

This clone was recorded a few times. The chain links TRBV6-5 to TRBJ1-2; a possible D gene is TRBD1 (5 bases). The CDR3 runs to 15 residues. V lost 0 bases, J lost 1 base, and 9 bases lay in between. Per germline, CDR1 MNHEY and CDR2 SVGAGI. The CDR3 nucleotides read TGTGCCAGCAGTTACTCTCCGACAGTTAACTATGGCTACACCTTC. Protein product: CASSYSPTVNYGYTF.

The genes are TRBV7-2 and TRBJ1-2; 8 bases align to TRBD1. This CDR3 contains 14 residues. Per the germline V gene, CDR1 is SGHTA and CDR2 is FQGNSA. J gave up 7 bases and V 6 bases, and 10 bases lay outside the gene matches. CDR3: CASRQDRAQGGYTF. CDR3 DNA: TGTGCCAGCAGGCAGGACAGGGCCCAGGGTGGCTACACCTTC.

The chain carries TRBV5-6 and TRBJ1-4; TRBD1 matches 7 bases. Germline assignment: CDR1 SGHDT and CDR2 YYEEEE. The CDR3 runs to 15 residues. The V gene end was trimmed by 4 bases and the J gene end by 5 bases; junction bases not matched to a gene: 8. The CDR3 protein is CASSTVGQRNEKLFF. As DNA, the CDR3 is TGTGCCAGCAGCACGGTGGGACAGAGAAATGAAAAACTGTTTTTT.

The chain carries TRBV14 and TRBJ1-1; D gene unclear. The CDR3 has 15 amino acids. V was clipped by 1 base and J by 4 bases, with 13 bases between them. Germline CDR1 is SGHDN and CDR2 is FVKESK. CDR3 coding DNA: TGTGCCAGCAGCCAAGGATCAGGAAGGAGCACTGAAGCTTTCTTT. Amino acid sequence: CASSQGSGRSTEAFF.

The CDR3 is CASSSVRTEDLYGYTF. CDR3 in DNA: TGTGCCAGCAGCAGTGTGAGGACGGAGGACTTATATGGCTACACCTTC. V usage is TRBV5-6 and J usage is TRBJ1-2; D is undetermined. From germline, CDR1 is SGHDT and CDR2 YYEEEE. Trimming pared 4 bases from V and 5 bases from J, leaving 21 bases between. This CDR3 spans 16 amino acids.

The chain employs TRBV30 and TRBJ2-7, with 8 bases fitting TRBD1. The V gene end was trimmed by 0 bases and the J gene end by 5 bases; junction bases not matched to a gene: 6. From germline, CDR1 is GTSNPN and CDR2 SVGIG (reference sequence). CDR3 size: 14 residues. In DNA, the CDR3 is TGTGCCTGGAGTGTTTCGACAGGGGCCAACGAGCAGTACTTC. It encodes CAWSVSTGANEQYF. Drawing the rest from reference TRBV30 and TRBJ2-7, the complete variable domain is SQTIHQWPATLVQPVGSPLSLECTVEGTSNPNLYWYRQAAGRGLQLLFYSVGIGQISSEVPQNLSASRPQDRQFILSSKKLLLSDSGFYLCAWSVSTGANEQYFGPGTRLTVT.

This chain joins TRBV29-1 and TRBJ2-6; D perhaps matches TRBD2 (5 bases). The CDR3 covers 14 residues. Germline V gene data show CDR1 as SQVTM and CDR2 as ANQGSEA. Trimming stripped 5 bases from V and 2 bases from J, with 10 bases between. The CDR3 loop is CSVTGRAGANVLTF. The CDR3 bases are TGCAGCGTTACCGGGCGGGCTGGGGCCAACGTCCTGACTTTC.

The CDR3 region is CASSPGTVNEQFF. CDR3 coding DNA: TGTGCCAGCAGTCCCGGGACAGTAAATGAGCAGTTCTTC. This chain uses TRBV27 with TRBJ2-1; 7 nucleotides match TRBD1. The CDR3 is 13 amino acids. The junction had 5 bases not matched to a gene; V was cut back by 5 bases and J by 7 bases. Per the germline V gene, CDR1 is MNHEY and CDR2 is SMNVEV (reference sequence).

The rearrangement joins TRBV7-2 to TRBJ1-2; the D gene is possibly TRBD1 (5 bases). V was clipped by 1 base and J by 3 bases, with 12 bases between them. Germline lookup yields CDR1 SGHTA and CDR2 FQGNSA. The CDR3 has 15 amino acids. The CDR3: CASSLVGTGDYGYTF. The CDR3 DNA sequence: TGTGCCAGCAGCTTAGTAGGTACGGGGGACTATGGCTACACCTTC.

The chain joins TRBV29-1 to TRBJ2-2, with TRBD2 matching 11 bases. The V segment lost 6 bases and the J segment 4 bases; nucleotides outside the gene matches: 4. CDR3 length: 14 residues. In germline, CDR1 is SQVTM, CDR2 ANQGSEA. This CDR3 reads CSVGTSGFTGELFF. CDR3 DNA sequence: TGCAGCGTGGGGACTAGCGGATTCACCGGGGAGCTGTTTTTT.

This clone has only a few counts. This chain's CDR3 is CASRPRGGGSGYTF. In DNA, the CDR3 is TGTGCCAGCAGGCCTCGGGGAGGTGGTAGTGGCTACACCTTC. V and J are TRBV28 and TRBJ1-2; D gene uncertain. Trimming left V 6 bases short and J 7 bases short, with 18 bases between. Germline CDR1 reads MDHEN; CDR2 reads SYDVKM. The CDR3 has 14 residues.

This clone was observed a few times. The genes are TRBV6-4 and TRBJ2-7; D gene ambiguous. Trimming cost V 6 bases and J 3 bases, with 18 bases left between them. This CDR3 is 15 amino acids long. CDR1 is MRHNA and CDR2 is SNTAGT in the germline V gene. The CDR3 loop reads CASSLPGSGNYEQYF. CDR3 nucleotide sequence: TGTGCCAGCAGCCTCCCTGGTAGTGGCAACTACGAGCAGTACTTC.

V gene TRBV4-2 combines with J gene TRBJ2-7; weak D call: TRBD1 (6 bases). The V gene lost 0 bases and the J gene lost 2 bases, with 14 bases spanning the gap. Germline V lookup: CDR1 LGHNA, CDR2 YNFKEQ. This CDR3 has 16 amino acids. Here the CDR3 reads CASSQDQTQGTYEQYF. The CDR3 nucleotides read TGTGCCAGCAGCCAAGACCAAACACAGGGTACCTACGAGCAGTACTTC.

The chain is built from TRBV6-1 and TRBJ1-5; no clear D gene. CDR3 size: 11 residues. V was cut by 6 bases and J by 5 bases, with 5 bases left in between. Germline V gene data show CDR1 as MNHNS and CDR2 as SASEGT. CDR3 protein: CASSVDQPQHF. CDR3 nucleotides: TGTGCCAGCAGCGTGGATCAGCCCCAGCATTTT.

The chain employs TRBV30 and TRBJ1-4, with a weak D call TRBD1 (6 bases). The CDR3 is 13 amino acids. Per germline, CDR1 GTSNPN and CDR2 SVGIG (reference sequence). V was cut by 1 base and J by 7 bases, with 10 bases left in between. CDR3 sequence: CAWSGTAFEKLFF. The CDR3 DNA sequence: TGTGCCTGGAGTGGGACAGCTTTTGAAAAACTGTTTTTT.

The V and J genes are TRBV20-1 and TRBJ2-5; D is uncertain. In germline, CDR1 is DFQATT, CDR2 SNEGSKA (reference sequence). Trimming removed 7 bases from V and 2 bases from J, with 8 bases in between. The CDR3 contains 11 residues. CDR3 region: CSGEAQETQYF. In DNA form, the CDR3 reads TGCAGTGGAGAGGCTCAAGAGACCCAGTACTTC.

The rearrangement joins TRBV4-3 to TRBJ2-2, with D possibly being TRBD1 or TRBD2 (5 bases each). V was cut by 4 bases and J by 2 bases, with 14 bases left in between. This CDR3 has 16 amino acids. Per the germline V gene, CDR1 is LGHNA and CDR2 is YSLEER. The CDR3 loop is CASSPQPGTNTGELFF. CDR3 nucleotides: TGCGCCAGCAGCCCCCAGCCCGGGACCAACACCGGGGAGCTGTTTTTT.